The 8 T cell receptor beta chains below come from one sample, sequenced in a study of vaccination effects on CD4 cells after COVID-19. These receptors' antigens are unknown. CD4+ T cells specific for antigen were expanded with viral peptide pools by the ViraFEST assay before sequencing. With 9 to 11 days of culture completed, CD4+ T cells were isolated. Sequenced by immunoSEQ multiplex PCR; TCRdb stores in-frame clones only, minus some. The sample contains around 19,000 clones, approximately 70% of which appear only once. Source: CD4+ T cells from PBMCs cultured with HCoV-229E spike peptides, taken before COVID-19 vaccination. Receptors originate from a human donor who received a COVID-19 vaccine.

The chain is built from TRBV6-5 and TRBJ2-7; D ambiguous. The V end lost 4 bases, the J end lost 5 bases, and 9 bases lay between the germline ends. The CDR3 totals 12 residues. Germline V gene sequence: CDR1 MNHEY, CDR2 SVGAGI. This CDR3 is CASSSVFDEQYF. The CDR3 DNA sequence: TGTGCCAGCAGTTCGGTGTTTGACGAGCAGTACTTC.

This clone was seen a handful of times. The rearrangement uses TRBV21-1 and TRBJ1-1. TRBV21-1 is tagged as a pseudogene. The CDR3 runs 15 residues. CDR3: CASITEDAMNTEAFF. CDR3 nucleotides: TGTGCCAGCATCACCGAGGACGCCATGAACACTGAAGCTTTCTTT.

The rearrangement joins TRBV24-1 to TRBJ2-5; 7 nucleotides match TRBD1. The CDR3 covers 15 residues. With 5 bases clipped from V and 0 bases from J, the junction kept 5 bases outside the gene matches. Germline-derived CDR1 and CDR2 are KGHDR and SFDVKD. The CDR3 nucleotides are TGTGCCACCAGTGTGCTGGACAGGTACCAAGAGACCCAGTACTTC. Its translation is CATSVLDRYQETQYF.

The V call is TRBV6-5, the J call TRBJ2-7, with D possibly being TRBD1 (5 bases). CDR3 length: 13 amino acids. Germline V lookup: CDR1 MNHEY, CDR2 SVGAGI. V was shortened by 5 bases and J by 2 bases, with 10 bases between the two germline ends. CDR3 loop: CASSPTGPYEQYF. The CDR3 nucleotides are TGTGCCAGCAGTCCTACAGGACCCTACGAGCAGTACTTC.

J is TRBJ2-4 and V is TRBV29-1, with 7 bases lining up with TRBD1. Germline assignment: CDR1 SQVTM and CDR2 ANQGSEA. CDR3 length: 12 residues. V lost 4 bases to trimming and J lost 6 bases; unmatched junction nucleotides: 3. Written as DNA, the CDR3 is TGCAGCGTTGCCCGGGACAGAAACATTCAGTACTTC. This gives the protein CSVARDRNIQYF. Together with reference TRBV29-1 and TRBJ2-4, the CDR3 gives the full variable domain: SAVISQKPSRDICQRGTSLTIQCQVDSQVTMMFWYRQQPGQSLTLIATANQGSEATYESGFVIDKFPISRPNLTFSTLTVSNMSPEDSSIYLCSVARDRNIQYFGAGTRLSVL.

This chain links TRBV10-2 with TRBJ2-6, with D perhaps TRBD1 or TRBD2 (6 bases each). CDR1 is WSHSY and CDR2 is SAAADI in the germline V gene. Trimming took 5 bases from V and 0 from J, leaving 14 bases between them. This CDR3 has 17 residues. The DNA for the CDR3 is TGCGCCAGCAGTCGGGGGCCGATGGTCTCTGGGGCCAACGTCCTGACTTTC. Amino acid sequence: CASSRGPMVSGANVLTF.

This clone came up a few times. The chain is built from TRBV27 and TRBJ2-1, with 10 bases identical to TRBD2. The V segment lost 6 bases and the J segment 5 bases; nucleotides outside the gene matches: 7. The germline V gene has CDR1 MNHEY and CDR2 SMNVEV (reference sequence). The CDR3 has 15 amino acids. CDR3 bases: TGTGCCAGCAGATTAGCGGGAGGAAAGAACAATGAGCAGTTCTTC. The encoded protein is CASRLAGGKNNEQFF.

The gene calls are TRBV7-9 and TRBJ2-3; D is ambiguous. The CDR3 covers 14 residues. Germline V gives CDR1 SEHNR, CDR2 FQNEAQ (reference sequence). V lost 1 base and J 3 bases, leaving 8 bases between the germline ends. The CDR3 protein is CASSLEFLTDTQYF. The CDR3 DNA is TGTGCCAGCAGCTTAGAATTCCTAACAGATACGCAGTATTTT.